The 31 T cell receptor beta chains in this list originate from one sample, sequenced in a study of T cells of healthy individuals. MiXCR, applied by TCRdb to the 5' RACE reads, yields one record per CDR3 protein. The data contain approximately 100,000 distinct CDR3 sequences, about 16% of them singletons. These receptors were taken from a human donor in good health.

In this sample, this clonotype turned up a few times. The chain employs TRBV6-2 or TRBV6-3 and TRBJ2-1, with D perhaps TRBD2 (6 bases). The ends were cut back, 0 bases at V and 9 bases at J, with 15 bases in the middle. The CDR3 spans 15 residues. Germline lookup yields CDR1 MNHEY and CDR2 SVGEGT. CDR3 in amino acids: CASSYSSGEGGEQFF. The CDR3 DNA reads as TGTGCCAGCAGTTACTCGTCGGGAGAGGGTGGTGAGCAGTTCTTC.

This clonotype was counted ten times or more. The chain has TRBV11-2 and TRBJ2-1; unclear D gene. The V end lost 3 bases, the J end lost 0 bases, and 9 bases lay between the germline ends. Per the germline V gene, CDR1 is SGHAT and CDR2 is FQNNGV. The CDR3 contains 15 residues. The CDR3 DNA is TGTGCCAGCAGCTTGTTCGGCAGCTCCTACAATGAGCAGTTCTTC. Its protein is CASSLFGSSYNEQFF.

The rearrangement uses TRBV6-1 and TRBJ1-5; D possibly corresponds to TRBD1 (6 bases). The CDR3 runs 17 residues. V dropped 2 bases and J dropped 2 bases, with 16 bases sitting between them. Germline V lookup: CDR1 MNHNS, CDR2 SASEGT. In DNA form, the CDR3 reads TGTGCCAGCAGTGAACGCGGGGGGGCGGTTGGCAATCAGCCCCAGCATTTT. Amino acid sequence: CASSERGGAVGNQPQHF.

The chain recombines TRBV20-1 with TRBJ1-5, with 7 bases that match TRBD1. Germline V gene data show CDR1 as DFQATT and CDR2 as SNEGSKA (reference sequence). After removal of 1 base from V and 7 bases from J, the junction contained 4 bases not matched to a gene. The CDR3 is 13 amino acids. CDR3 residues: CSARGQGWQPQHF. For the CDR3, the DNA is TGCAGTGCTAGAGGACAGGGTTGGCAGCCCCAGCATTTT.

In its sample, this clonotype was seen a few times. CDR3 in amino acids: CASSLGAWNTGELFF. CDR3 in DNA: TGCGCCAGCAGCTTGGGTGCCTGGAACACCGGGGAGCTGTTTTTT. This chain connects TRBV5-1 to TRBJ2-2; D unclear. With 0 bases removed from V and 1 base from J, the gap between germline ends came to 7 bases. This CDR3 spans 15 amino acids. CDR1 SGHRS and CDR2 YFSETQ come from the germline V gene.

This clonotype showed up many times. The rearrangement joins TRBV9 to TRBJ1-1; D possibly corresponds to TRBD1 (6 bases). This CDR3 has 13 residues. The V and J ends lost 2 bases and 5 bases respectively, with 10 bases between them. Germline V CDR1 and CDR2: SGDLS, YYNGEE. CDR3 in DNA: TGTGCCAGCAGCGTCCTAGGGGGGACTGAAGCTTTCTTT. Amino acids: CASSVLGGTEAFF.

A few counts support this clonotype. CDR3 in DNA: TGCAGTGCTAGAGACATCTACAATGAGCAGTTCTTC. Residues: CSARDIYNEQFF. J is TRBJ2-1 and V is TRBV20-1, with unresolved D. This CDR3 spans 12 amino acids. The ends were cut back, 0 bases at V and 3 bases at J, with 3 bases in the middle. Looked up from germline, CDR1 is DFQATT and CDR2 is SNEGSKA (reference sequence).

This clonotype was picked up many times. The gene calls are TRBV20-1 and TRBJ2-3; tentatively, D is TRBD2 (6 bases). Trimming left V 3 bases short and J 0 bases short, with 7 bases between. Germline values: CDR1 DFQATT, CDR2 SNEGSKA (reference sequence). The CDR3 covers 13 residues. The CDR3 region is CSASAGSTDTQYF. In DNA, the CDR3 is TGCAGTGCTAGTGCGGGGAGCACAGATACGCAGTATTTT.

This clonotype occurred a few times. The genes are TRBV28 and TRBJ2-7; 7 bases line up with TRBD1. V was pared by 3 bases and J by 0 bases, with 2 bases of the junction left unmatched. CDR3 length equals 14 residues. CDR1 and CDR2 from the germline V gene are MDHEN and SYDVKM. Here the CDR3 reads CASSLTGSSYEQYF. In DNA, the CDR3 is TGTGCCAGCAGTTTGACAGGGAGCTCCTACGAGCAGTACTTC.

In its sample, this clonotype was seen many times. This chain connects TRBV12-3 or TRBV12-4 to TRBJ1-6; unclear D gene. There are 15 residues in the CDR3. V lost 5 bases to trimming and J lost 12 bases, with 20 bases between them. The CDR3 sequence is CASSSSGPSRLPLHF. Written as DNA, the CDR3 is TGTGCCAGCAGTAGCTCCGGTCCCTCCCGGCTACCCCTCCACTTT.

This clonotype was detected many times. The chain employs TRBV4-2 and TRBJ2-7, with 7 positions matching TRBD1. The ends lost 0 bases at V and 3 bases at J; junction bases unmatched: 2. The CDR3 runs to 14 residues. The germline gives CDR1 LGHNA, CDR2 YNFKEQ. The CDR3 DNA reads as TGTGCCAGCAGCCAAGAGGACAGGCGCTACGAGCAGTACTTC. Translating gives CASSQEDRRYEQYF.

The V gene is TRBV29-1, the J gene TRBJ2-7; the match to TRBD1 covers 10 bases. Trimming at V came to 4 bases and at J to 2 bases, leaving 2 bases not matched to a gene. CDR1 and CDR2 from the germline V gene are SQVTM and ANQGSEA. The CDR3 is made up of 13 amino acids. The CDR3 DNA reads TGCAGCGTTGCTGGGACAGGGGCCTACGAGCAGTACTTC. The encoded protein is CSVAGTGAYEQYF.

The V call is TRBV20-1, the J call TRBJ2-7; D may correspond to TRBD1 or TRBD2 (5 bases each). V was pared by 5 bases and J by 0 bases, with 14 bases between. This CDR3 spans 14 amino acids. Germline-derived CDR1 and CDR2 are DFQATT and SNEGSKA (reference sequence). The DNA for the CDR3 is TGCAGTGCTTCCGGGGCGGCCCTCTCCTACGAGCAGTACTTC. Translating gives CSASGAALSYEQYF.

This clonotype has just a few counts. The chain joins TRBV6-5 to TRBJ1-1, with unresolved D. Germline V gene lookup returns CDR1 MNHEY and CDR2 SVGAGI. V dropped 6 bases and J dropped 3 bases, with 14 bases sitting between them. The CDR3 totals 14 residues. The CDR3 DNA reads TGTGCCAGCAGCTCAGAGATATTTTACACTGAAGCTTTCTTT. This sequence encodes CASSSEIFYTEAFF.

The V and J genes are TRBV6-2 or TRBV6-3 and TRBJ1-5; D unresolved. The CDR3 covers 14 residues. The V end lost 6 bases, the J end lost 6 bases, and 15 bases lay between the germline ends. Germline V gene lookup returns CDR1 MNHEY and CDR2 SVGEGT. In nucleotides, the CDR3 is TGTGCCAGCAGAAATGACTTGATTAGTCAGCCCCAGCATTTT. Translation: CASRNDLISQPQHF.

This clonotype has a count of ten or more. The DNA of the CDR3 is TGTGCCACCAGTGACGTGACATCGACCACAGATACGCAGTATTTT. As protein: CATSDVTSTTDTQYF. The chain couples TRBV24-1 to TRBJ2-3; D is ambiguous. Germline CDR1 and CDR2: KGHDR and SFDVKD. There are 15 residues in the CDR3. V was cut by 4 bases and J by 2 bases, with 12 bases left in between.

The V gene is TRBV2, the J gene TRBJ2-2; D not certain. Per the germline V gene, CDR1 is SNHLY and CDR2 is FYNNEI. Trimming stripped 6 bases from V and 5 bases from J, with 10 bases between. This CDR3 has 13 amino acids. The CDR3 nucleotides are TGTGCCAGCAGGATGACGGTTACCGGGGAGCTGTTTTTT. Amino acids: CASRMTVTGELFF.

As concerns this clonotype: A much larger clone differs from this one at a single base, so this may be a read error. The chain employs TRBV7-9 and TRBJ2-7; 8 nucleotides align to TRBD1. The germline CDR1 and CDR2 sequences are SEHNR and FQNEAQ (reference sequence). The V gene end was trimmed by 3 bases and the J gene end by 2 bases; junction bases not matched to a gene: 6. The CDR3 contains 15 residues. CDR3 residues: CASSFATGVTYEQYF. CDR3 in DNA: TGTGCCAGCAGCTTTGCGACAGGGGTGACCTACGAGCAGTACTTC.

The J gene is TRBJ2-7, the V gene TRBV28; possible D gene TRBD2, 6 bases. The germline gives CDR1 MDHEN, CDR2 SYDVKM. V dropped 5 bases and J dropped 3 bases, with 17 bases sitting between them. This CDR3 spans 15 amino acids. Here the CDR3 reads CASSKPRLGLYEQYF. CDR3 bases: TGTGCCAGCAGTAAACCCCGATTGGGACTCTACGAGCAGTACTTC. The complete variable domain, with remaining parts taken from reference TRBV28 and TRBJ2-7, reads DVKVTQSSRYLVKRTGEKVFLECVQDMDHENMFWYRQDPGLGLRLIYFSYDVKMKEKGDIPEGYSVSREKKERFSLILESASTNQTSMYLCASSKPRLGLYEQYFGPGTRLTVT.

The CDR3 bases are TGTGCCAGCACCTCCGGGACAGGTTCTTTGGCCCATTATGGCTACACCTTC. Translation gives CASTSGTGSLAHYGYTF. The rearrangement uses TRBV28 and TRBJ1-2, with 8 positions matching TRBD1. This CDR3 has 17 amino acids. The ends lost 7 bases at V and 5 bases at J; junction bases unmatched: 18. Germline CDR1 and CDR2: MDHEN and SYDVKM.

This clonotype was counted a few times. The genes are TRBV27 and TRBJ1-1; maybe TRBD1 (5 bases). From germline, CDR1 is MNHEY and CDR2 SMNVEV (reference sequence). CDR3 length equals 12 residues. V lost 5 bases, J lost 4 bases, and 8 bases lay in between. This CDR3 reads CASSMRGTEAFF. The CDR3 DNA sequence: TGTGCCAGCAGTATGAGGGGCACTGAAGCTTTCTTT.

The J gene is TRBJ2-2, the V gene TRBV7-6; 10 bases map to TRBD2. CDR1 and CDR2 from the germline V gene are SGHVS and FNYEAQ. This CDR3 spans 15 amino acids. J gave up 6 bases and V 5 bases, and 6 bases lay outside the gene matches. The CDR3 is CASSVGLASAGELFF. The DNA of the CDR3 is TGTGCCAGCAGCGTGGGACTAGCGTCCGCCGGGGAGCTGTTTTTT. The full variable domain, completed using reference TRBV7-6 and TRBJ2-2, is GAGVSQSPRYKVTKRGQDVALRCDPISGHVSLYWYRQALGQGPEFLTYFNYEAQQDKSGLPNDRFSAERPEGSISTLTIQRTEQRDSAMYRCASSVGLASAGELFFGEGSRLTVL.

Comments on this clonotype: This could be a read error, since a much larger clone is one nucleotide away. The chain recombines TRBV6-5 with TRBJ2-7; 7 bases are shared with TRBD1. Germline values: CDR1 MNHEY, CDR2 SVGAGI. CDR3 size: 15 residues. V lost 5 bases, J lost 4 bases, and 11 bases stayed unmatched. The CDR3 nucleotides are TGTGCCAGCAGTAATTCGACAGGGTATCTATACGAGCAGTACTTC. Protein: CASSNSTGYLYEQYF.

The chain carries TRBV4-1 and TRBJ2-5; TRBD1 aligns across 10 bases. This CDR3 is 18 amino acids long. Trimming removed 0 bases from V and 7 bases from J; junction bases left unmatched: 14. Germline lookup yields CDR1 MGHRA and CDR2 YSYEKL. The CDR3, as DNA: TGCGCCAGCAGCCAAGAGTGGGGGGTGACAGGGGGCTTTGGGACCCAGTACTTC. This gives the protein CASSQEWGVTGGFGTQYF.

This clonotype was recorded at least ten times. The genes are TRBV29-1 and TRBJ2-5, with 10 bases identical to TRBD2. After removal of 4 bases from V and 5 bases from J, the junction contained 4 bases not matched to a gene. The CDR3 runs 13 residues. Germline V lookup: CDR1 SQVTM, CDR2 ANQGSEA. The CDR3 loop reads CSVAGLAWETQYF. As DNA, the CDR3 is TGCAGCGTTGCGGGACTAGCGTGGGAGACCCAGTACTTC. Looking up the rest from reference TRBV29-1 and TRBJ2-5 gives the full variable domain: SAVISQKPSRDICQRGTSLTIQCQVDSQVTMMFWYRQQPGQSLTLIATANQGSEATYESGFVIDKFPISRPNLTFSTLTVSNMSPEDSSIYLCSVAGLAWETQYFGPGTRLLVL.

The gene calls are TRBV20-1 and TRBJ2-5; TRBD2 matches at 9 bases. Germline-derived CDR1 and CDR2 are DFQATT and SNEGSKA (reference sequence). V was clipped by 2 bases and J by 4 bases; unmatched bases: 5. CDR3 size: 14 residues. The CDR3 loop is CSARFASGIETQYF. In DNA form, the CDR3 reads TGCAGTGCTAGATTCGCTAGCGGGATAGAGACCCAGTACTTC.

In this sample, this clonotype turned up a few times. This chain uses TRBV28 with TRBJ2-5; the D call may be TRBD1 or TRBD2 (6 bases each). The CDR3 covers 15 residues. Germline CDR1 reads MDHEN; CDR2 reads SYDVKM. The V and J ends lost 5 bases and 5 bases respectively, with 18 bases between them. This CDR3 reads CASSLGGLTAETQYF. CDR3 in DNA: TGTGCCAGCAGTCTCGGGGGCCTGACTGCCGAGACCCAGTACTTC.

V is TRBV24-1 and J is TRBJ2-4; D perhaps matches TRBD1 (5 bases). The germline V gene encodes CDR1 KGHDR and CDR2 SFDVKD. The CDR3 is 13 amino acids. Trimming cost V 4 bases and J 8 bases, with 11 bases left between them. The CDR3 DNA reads TGTGCCACCAGTGAAGGGGCTTTTGACATTCAGTACTTC. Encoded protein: CATSEGAFDIQYF.

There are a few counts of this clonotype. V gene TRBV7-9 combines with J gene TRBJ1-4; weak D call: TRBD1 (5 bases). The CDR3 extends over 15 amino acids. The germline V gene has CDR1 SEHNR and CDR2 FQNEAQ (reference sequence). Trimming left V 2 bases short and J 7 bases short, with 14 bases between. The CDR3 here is CASSLLPRGSEKLFF. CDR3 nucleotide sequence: TGTGCCAGCAGCTTACTACCAAGGGGTTCTGAAAAACTGTTTTTT.

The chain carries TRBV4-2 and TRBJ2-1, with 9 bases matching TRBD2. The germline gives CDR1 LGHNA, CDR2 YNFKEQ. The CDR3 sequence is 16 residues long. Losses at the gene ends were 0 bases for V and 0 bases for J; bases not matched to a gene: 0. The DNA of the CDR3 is TGTGCCAGCAGCCAAGATAGCGGGAGCTCCTACAATGAGCAGTTCTTC. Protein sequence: CASSQDSGSSYNEQFF.

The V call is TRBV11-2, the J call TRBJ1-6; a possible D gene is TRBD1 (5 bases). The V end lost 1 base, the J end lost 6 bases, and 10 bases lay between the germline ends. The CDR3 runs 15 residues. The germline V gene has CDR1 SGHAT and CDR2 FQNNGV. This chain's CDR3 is CASSLGGGGNSPLHF. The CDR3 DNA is TGTGCCAGCAGCTTAGGGGGGGGAGGTAATTCACCCCTCCACTTT.